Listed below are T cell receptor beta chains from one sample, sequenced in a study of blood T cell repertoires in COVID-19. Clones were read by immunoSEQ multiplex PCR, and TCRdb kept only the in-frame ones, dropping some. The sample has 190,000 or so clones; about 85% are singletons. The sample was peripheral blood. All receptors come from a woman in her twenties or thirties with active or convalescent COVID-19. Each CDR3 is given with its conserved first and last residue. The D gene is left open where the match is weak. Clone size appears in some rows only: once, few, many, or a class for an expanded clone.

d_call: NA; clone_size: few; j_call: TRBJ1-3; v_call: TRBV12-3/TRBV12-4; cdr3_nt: TGTGCCAGCAGCCAGGGTTCGGGAAACACCATATATTTT; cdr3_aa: CASSQGSGNTIYF
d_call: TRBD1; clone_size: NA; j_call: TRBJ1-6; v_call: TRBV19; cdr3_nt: TGTGCCAGTAGTATAGGGGACAGGCAAGATTCACCCCTCCACTTT; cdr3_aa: CASSIGDRQDSPLHF
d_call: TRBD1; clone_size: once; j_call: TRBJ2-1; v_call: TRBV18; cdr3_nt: TGTGCCAGCTCACCGCAGACAGGGGGCAATGAGCAGTTCTTC; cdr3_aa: CASSPQTGGNEQFF
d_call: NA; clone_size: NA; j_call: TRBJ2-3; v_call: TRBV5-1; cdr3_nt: TGCGCCAGCAGCTTGGCCGTGCGGGGTGAAGGACTAAATACGCAGTATTTT; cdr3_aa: CASSLAVRGEGLNTQYF
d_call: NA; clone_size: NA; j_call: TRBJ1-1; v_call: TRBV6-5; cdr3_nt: TGTGCCAGCATAATGGGGGGGAACACTGAAGCTTTCTTT; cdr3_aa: CASIMGGNTEAFF
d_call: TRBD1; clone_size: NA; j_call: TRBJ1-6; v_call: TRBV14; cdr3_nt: TGTGCCAGCAGCCCGGACAGGTTTGGTTCACCCCTCCACTTT; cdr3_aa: CASSPDRFGSPLHF
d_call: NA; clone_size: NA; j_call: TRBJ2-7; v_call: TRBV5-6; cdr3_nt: TGTGCCAGCAGCTTGTTGGACAACCCCTACGAGCAGTACTTC; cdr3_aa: CASSLLDNPYEQYF
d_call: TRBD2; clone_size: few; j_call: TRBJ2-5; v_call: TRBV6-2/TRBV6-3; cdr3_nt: TGTGCCAGCAGTTTACTCCACAGCGGGGGAGCGCGGGAGACCCAGTACTTC; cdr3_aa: CASSLLHSGGARETQYF
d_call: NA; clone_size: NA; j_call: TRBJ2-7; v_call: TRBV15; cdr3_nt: TGTGCCACCAGCCGAGGGGGCGGGATCTCCTACGAGCAGTACTTC; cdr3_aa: CATSRGGGISYEQYF
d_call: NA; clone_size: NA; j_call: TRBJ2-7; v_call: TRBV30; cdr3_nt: TGTGCCTGGAGTGTACTGCCCCGATCCTCCGAGCAGTACTTC; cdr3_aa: CAWSVLPRSSEQYF
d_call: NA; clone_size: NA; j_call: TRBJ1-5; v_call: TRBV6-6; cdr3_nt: TGTGCCAGCACCCCAGGGAATCGGAATCAGCCCCAGCATTTT; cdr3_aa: CASTPGNRNQPQHF
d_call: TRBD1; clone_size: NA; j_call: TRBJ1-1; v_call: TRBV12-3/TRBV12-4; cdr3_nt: TGTGCCAGCAGGCCGGACAGGGTCACTGAAGCTTTCTTT; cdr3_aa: CASRPDRVTEAFF
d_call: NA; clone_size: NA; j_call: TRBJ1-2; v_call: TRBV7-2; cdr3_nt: TGTGCCAGCAGTTTAAGTTGGGCAAGCAGGGGCTATGGCTACACCTTC; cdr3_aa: CASSLSWASRGYGYTF
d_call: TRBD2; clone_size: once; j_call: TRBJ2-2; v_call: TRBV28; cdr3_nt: TGTGCCATCAACCCAGCGGGAGCCGGGGAGCTGTTTTTT; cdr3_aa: CAINPAGAGELFF
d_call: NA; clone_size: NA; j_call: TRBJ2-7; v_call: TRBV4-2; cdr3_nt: TGTGCCAGCAGCCAAGATCGCGCTAGGAGCCTCCACGAGCAGTACTTC; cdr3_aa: CASSQDRARSLHEQYF
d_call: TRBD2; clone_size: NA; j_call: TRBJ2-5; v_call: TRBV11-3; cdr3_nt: TGTGCCAGCAGCTTAGGGACTAGCGGGTATACTCGGGAGACCCAGTACTTC; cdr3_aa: CASSLGTSGYTRETQYF
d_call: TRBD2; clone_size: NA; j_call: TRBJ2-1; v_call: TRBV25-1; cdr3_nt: TGTGCCAGCAGTGAATCGGCTAGCGGGATGTACAATGAGCAGTTCTTC; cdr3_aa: CASSESASGMYNEQFF
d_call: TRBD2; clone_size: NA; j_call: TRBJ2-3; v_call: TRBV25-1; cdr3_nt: TGTGCCAGCAGTGAGGGACTAGCGGGGAGTACAGATACGCAGTATTTT; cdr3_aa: CASSEGLAGSTDTQYF
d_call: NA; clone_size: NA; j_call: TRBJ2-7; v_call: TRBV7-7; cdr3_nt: TGTGCTAGCAGCGAACCGGGGGTTCACTACGAGCAGTACTTC; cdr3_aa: CASSEPGVHYEQYF
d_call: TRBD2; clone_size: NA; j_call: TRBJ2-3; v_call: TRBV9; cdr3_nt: TGTGCCAGCAGCGTTTTGAGCGGGAGAGCGAACACAGATACGCAGTATTTT; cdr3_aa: CASSVLSGRANTDTQYF
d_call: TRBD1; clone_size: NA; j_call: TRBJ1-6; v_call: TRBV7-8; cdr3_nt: TGTGCCAGCAGCTCAGGGACAGACTCACCCCTCCACTTT; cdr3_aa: CASSSGTDSPLHF
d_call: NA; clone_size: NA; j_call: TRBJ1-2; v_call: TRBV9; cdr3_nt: TGTGCCAGCAGCCCCCTCCCGACAGATAACTATGGCTACACCTTC; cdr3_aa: CASSPLPTDNYGYTF
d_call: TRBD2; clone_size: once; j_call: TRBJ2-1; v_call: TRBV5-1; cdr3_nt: TGCGCCAGCAGTCCCGGGACTACCAACAATGAGCAGTTCTTC; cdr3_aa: CASSPGTTNNEQFF
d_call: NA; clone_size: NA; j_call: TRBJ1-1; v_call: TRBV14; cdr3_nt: TGTGCCAGCAGCCAAGGGGTAGGGGCTGAAGCTTTCTTT; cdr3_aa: CASSQGVGAEAFF
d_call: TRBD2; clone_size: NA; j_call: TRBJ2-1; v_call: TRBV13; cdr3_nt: TGTGCCAGCAGCTCAGGACTAGCGGGGTACGCTGAGCAGTTCTTC; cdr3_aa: CASSSGLAGYAEQFF
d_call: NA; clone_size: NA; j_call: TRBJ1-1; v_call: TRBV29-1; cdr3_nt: TGCAGCGTTGAAGATCTTACCGGGGGCACTGAAGCTTTCTTT; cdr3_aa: CSVEDLTGGTEAFF
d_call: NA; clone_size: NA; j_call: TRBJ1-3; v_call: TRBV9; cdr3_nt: TGTGCCAGCAGCGTAGGCGGAGGTTCTGGAAACACCATATATTTT; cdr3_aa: CASSVGGGSGNTIYF
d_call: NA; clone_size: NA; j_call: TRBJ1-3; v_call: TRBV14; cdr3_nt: TGTGCCAGCAGCCAAGACTTCGGGGAGGTGTGGAACACCATATATTTT; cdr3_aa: CASSQDFGEVWNTIYF
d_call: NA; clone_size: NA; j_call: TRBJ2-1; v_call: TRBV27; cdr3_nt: TGTGCCAGCAGTTTAAACGGAGTCAATGAGCAGTTCTTC; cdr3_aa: CASSLNGVNEQFF
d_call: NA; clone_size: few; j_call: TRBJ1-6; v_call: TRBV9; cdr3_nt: TGTGCCAGCAGCGGAACAGGGTACCCGAATTCACCCCTCCACTTT; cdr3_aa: CASSGTGYPNSPLHF
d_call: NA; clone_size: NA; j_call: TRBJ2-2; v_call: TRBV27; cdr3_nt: TGTGCCAGCAGTATTCTAGCTGGGGTGAGCACCGGGGAGCTGTTTTTT; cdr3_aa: CASSILAGVSTGELFF
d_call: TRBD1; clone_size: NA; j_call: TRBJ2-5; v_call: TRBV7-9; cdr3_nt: TGTGCCAGCAGCACTGGGACAGGGGGTCCGGAGACCCAGTACTTC; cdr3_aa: CASSTGTGGPETQYF
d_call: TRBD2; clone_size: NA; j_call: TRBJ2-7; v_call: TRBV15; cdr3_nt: TGTGCCACCAGCAGAGATCGGGTAGCGGGGGTTCTTAGCTTC; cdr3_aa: CATSRDRVAGVLSF
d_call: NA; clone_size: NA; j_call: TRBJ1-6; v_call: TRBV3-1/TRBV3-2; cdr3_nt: TGTGCCAGCAGCCAAGATCTGGCAGGAGGATCACCCCTCCACTTT; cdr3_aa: CASSQDLAGGSPLHF
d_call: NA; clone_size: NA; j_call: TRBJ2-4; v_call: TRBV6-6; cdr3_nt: TGTGCCAGCAGTTACTCGGTCCAGGACTACAAAAACATTCAGTACTTC; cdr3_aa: CASSYSVQDYKNIQYF
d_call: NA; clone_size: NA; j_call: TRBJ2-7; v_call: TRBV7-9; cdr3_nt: TGTGCCAGCAGTTCTCTGGCAGGTACTAGGCCCTACGAGCAGTACTTC; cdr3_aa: CASSSLAGTRPYEQYF
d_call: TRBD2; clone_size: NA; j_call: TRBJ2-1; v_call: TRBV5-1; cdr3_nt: TGCGCCAGCAGCTTGGCCCCTAGCGGGGGGGCGGGTGAGCAGTTCTTC; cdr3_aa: CASSLAPSGGAGEQFF
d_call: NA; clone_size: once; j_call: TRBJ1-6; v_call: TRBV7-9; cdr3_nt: TGTGCCAGCAGCTATCAGGGGCACTCACCACCCCTCCACTTT; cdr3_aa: CASSYQGHSPPLHF
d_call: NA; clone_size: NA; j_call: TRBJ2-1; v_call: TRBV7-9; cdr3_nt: TGTGCCAGCAGCTTATTCGCGGGAAGTACGGATGAGCAGTTCTTC; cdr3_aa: CASSLFAGSTDEQFF
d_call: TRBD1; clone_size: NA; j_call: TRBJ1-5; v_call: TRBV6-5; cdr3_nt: TGTGCCAGCAGTTTTTCACAGGGGGCTCCCCAGCATTTT; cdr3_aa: CASSFSQGAPQHF
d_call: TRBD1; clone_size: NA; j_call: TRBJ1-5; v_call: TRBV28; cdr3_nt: TGTGCCAGCAACCCTGCAGGGGGCAGGGGCAATCAGCCCCAGCATTTT; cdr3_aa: CASNPAGGRGNQPQHF
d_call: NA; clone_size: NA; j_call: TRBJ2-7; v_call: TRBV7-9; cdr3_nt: TGTGCCAGCAGCTTAACCGGGACTGGAGTCTTC; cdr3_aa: CASSLTGTGVF
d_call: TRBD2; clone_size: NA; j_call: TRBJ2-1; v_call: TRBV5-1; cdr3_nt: TGCGCCAGCAGCTTTCGAGGGAGGGGAGGAGAGCAGTTCTTC; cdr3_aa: CASSFRGRGGEQFF
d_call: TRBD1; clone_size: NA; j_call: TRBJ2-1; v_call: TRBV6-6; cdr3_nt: TGTGCCAGCACGAGGACAGGGACAACCAATGAGCAGTTCTTC; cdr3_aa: CASTRTGTTNEQFF
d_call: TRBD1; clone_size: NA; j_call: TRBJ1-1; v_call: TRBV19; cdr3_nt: TGTGCCAGTAGTACCGACAGGGGGATGAACACTGAAGCTTTCTTT; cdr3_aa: CASSTDRGMNTEAFF
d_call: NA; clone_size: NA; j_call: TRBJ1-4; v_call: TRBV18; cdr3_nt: TGTGCCAGCTCACCATATCCAGGGTATGAAAAACTGTTTTTT; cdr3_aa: CASSPYPGYEKLFF
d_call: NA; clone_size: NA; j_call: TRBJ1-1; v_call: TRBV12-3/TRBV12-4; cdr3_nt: TGTGCCAGCAGTTTATACGGGGGCACTGAAGCTTTCTTT; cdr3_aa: CASSLYGGTEAFF
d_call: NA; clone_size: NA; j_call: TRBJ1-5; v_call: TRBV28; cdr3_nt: TGTGCCAGCAGTTTAGGGGGGGGAGGCCATCAGCCCCAGCATTTT; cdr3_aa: CASSLGGGGHQPQHF
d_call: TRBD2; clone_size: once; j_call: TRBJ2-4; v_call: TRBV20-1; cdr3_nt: TGCAGTGCTAGTACTTTGCGACTAGCGGGGATGTCCAAAAACATTCAGTACTTC; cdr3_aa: CSASTLRLAGMSKNIQYF
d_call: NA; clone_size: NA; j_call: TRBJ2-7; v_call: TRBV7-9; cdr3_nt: TGTGCCAGCAGCCCGGACACGCCCGAGCAGTACTTC; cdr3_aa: CASSPDTPEQYF
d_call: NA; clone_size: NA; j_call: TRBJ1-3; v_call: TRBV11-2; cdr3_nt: TGTGCCAGCAGCTTAGATCGGGGGGAGACTGATGGAAACACCATATATTTT; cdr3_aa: CASSLDRGETDGNTIYF
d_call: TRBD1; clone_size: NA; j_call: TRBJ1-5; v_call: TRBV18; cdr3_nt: TGTGCCAGCTCACAACAGGGGCAGAATCAGCCCCAGCATTTT; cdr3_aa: CASSQQGQNQPQHF
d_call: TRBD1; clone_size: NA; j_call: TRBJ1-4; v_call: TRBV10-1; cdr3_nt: TGCGCCAGCAGTGCCCCGACAGGGCCCCGGGGAGCGGCTAATGAAAAACTGTTTTTT; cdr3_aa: CASSAPTGPRGAANEKLFF
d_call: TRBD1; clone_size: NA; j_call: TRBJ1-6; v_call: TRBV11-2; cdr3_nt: TGTGCCAGCAGCGCCCTTTCCGGGACAGGGGGCGCGAATTCACCCCTCCACTTT; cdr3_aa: CASSALSGTGGANSPLHF
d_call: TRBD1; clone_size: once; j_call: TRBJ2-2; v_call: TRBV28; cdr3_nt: TGTGCCAGCAGTTGGTTAATCGGGACAGGGTCACCCGGGGAGCTGTTTTTT; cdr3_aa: CASSWLIGTGSPGELFF